This entry describes one TCR beta chain. Its antigen remains unknown. This sample was taken from a study of early T cells in non-severe SARS-CoV-2 infection. Study-wide background: From unsorted whole blood, bulk RNA was sequenced, and the chains remained unpaired. Study-level points and caveats: Sequences matched to VDJdb favored anti-spike CD8 responses, while private and CD4 specificities were missed.

V was cut by 6 bases and J by 6 bases, with 18 bases left in between. From germline, CDR1 is MNHNS and CDR2 SASEGT. The CDR3 is 14 amino acids. Attachment of unique molecular identifiers was made to individual cDNA molecules. MiXCR, run by TCRdb on the 5' RACE reads, gives a single entry per CDR3 protein. This table has 25,000 to 35,000 distinct CDR3 sequences, roughly 5% appearing once. The chain uses TRBV6-1 and TRBJ2-7; D is ambiguous. Input material: whole blood. This clonotype originated in an adult who was a healthcare worker with PCR-confirmed SARS-CoV-2 infection or an uninfected control (not recorded which). The CDR3 is CASRGTPTMGEQYF. The CDR3 DNA reads as TGTGCCAGCAGAGGAACCCCCACAATGGGCGAGCAGTACTTC.